The 26 T cell receptor beta chains below were found in one sample sequenced in a study of blood T cell repertoires in COVID-19. Clones were sequenced by immunoSEQ multiplex PCR, and TCRdb holds only the in-frame ones, with some missing. The sample has 120,000 or so clones, under 90% seen once. Sequenced: peripheral blood. The source is a woman in her seventies with acute or convalescent COVID-19.

The V gene is TRBV6-1, the J gene TRBJ2-5, with D possibly TRBD2 on 6 matching bases. The V and J ends lost 2 bases and 0 bases respectively, with 16 bases between them. The CDR3 contains 17 residues. The germline V gene encodes CDR1 MNHNS and CDR2 SASEGT. CDR3 sequence reads: CASSERGLSRYQETQYF. DNA of the CDR3: TGTGCCAGCAGTGAACGGGGACTTAGCAGGTACCAAGAGACCCAGTACTTC.

The chain combines TRBV14 with TRBJ2-5; TRBD1 aligns across 8 bases. The CDR3 covers 17 residues. CDR1 is SGHDN, CDR2 FVKESK, per germline. The trim removed 2 bases at V and 1 base at J, leaving 9 bases unmatched. The CDR3 loop is CASSQWVFGQGQETQYF. CDR3 nucleotide sequence: TGTGCCAGCAGCCAATGGGTCTTCGGACAGGGCCAAGAGACCCAGTACTTC.

The rearrangement joins TRBV4-2 to TRBJ2-2; 7 nucleotides match TRBD2. With 4 bases clipped from V and 1 base from J, the junction kept 9 bases outside the gene matches. Germline loops: CDR1 LGHNA, CDR2 YNFKEQ. The CDR3 extends over 17 amino acids. The CDR3 protein is CASSLGERGVNTGELFF. CDR3 in DNA: TGTGCCAGCAGCCTTGGTGAACGGGGGGTGAACACCGGGGAGCTGTTTTTT.

The rearrangement links TRBV5-1 to TRBJ2-5, with unresolved D. Germline values: CDR1 SGHRS, CDR2 YFSETQ. This CDR3 spans 12 amino acids. V was shortened by 5 bases and J by 3 bases, with 8 bases between the two germline ends. The CDR3 coding sequence is TGCGCCAGCAGTTCCACGGAAGAGACCCAGTACTTC. Its translation is CASSSTEETQYF. Full variable domain (remainder filled in from reference TRBV5-1 and TRBJ2-5): KAGVTQTPRYLIKTRGQQVTLSCSPISGHRSVSWYQQTPGQGLQFLFEYFSETQRNKGNFPGRFSGRQFSNSRSEMNVSTLELGDSALYLCASSSTEETQYFGPGTRLLVL.

The V and J genes are TRBV18 and TRBJ2-3, with TRBD1 identical over 8 bases. This CDR3 spans 15 amino acids. Germline lookup yields CDR1 KGHSH and CDR2 LQKENI. V lost 6 bases and J lost 2; bases outside the gene matches: 7. The CDR3 loop is CASSPTGATTDTQYF. CDR3 sequence (DNA): TGTGCCAGCTCCCCGACAGGGGCAACCACAGATACGCAGTATTTT.

The CDR3 nucleotides read TGTGCCAGCAGCCAACAACTAACACTAAAAACAGGGAATGGGGGAAACACCATATATTTT. Protein sequence: CASSQQLTLKTGNGGNTIYF. This chain joins TRBV3-1 (or the pseudogene TRBV3-2) and TRBJ1-3; the D gene is possibly TRBD1 (6 bases). This CDR3 is built from 20 residues. Germline assignment: CDR1 LGHDT and CDR2 YNNKEL (reference sequence). Trimming removed 2 bases at V and 4 bases at J, with 27 bases between.

The rearrangement uses TRBV7-9 and TRBJ2-4; the match to TRBD1 covers 8 bases. CDR1 is SEHNR, CDR2 FQNEAQ, per germline (reference sequence). The CDR3 has 16 residues. Trimming took 4 bases from V and 2 from J; bases not matched to a gene: 7. CDR3 loop: CASSSSGQGPKNIQYF. The CDR3 nucleotides read TGTGCCAGCAGCTCAAGCGGACAGGGCCCCAAAAACATTCAGTACTTC.

This clone was observed once. The chain couples TRBV2 to TRBJ2-7, with unresolved D. The ends were cut back, 8 bases at V and 2 bases at J, with 13 bases in the middle. This CDR3 is 13 amino acids long. Germline V lookup: CDR1 SNHLY, CDR2 FYNNEI. In DNA, the CDR3 is TGTGCCAGCTTTGGCGGTTTGGCCTACGAGCAGTACTTC. As protein: CASFGGLAYEQYF.

This chain uses TRBV18 with TRBJ1-2, with TRBD1 matching over 7 bases. The CDR3 is 13 residues long. The V and J ends lost 3 bases and 4 bases, in that order; junction bases with no gene match: 2. Germline lookup yields CDR1 KGHSH and CDR2 LQKENI. DNA of the CDR3: TGTGCCAGCTCACCTGCAGGGGGCTATGGCTACACCTTC. As protein: CASSPAGGYGYTF.

CDR3 in amino acids: CASSRTGQGANTGELFF. The CDR3 DNA sequence: TGTGCCAGCAGTCGGACCGGACAGGGGGCGAACACCGGGGAGCTGTTTTTT. This chain connects TRBV2 to TRBJ2-2; 10 bases align to TRBD1. Germline V gene lookup returns CDR1 SNHLY and CDR2 FYNNEI. The V gene end was trimmed by 5 bases and the J gene end by 0 bases; junction bases not matched to a gene: 6. The CDR3 contains 17 residues.

The chain has TRBV6-5 and TRBJ1-6; D may be TRBD1 (6 bases). V shed 7 bases and J shed 5 bases, with 15 bases lying between them. CDR1 is MNHEY and CDR2 is SVGAGI in the germline V gene. CDR3 length equals 15 residues. The DNA of the CDR3 is TGTGCCAGCAATATACAGGGAAAGGATAATTCACCCCTCCACTTT. This gives the protein CASNIQGKDNSPLHF.

The chain employs TRBV28 and TRBJ2-7, with 9 positions matching TRBD2. The junction had 5 bases not matched to a gene; V was cut back by 4 bases and J by 4 bases. The CDR3 is 14 amino acids. The germline gives CDR1 MDHEN, CDR2 SYDVKM. CDR3 nucleotides: TGTGCCAGCAGTTGGGCTAGCGGGGCTTACGAGCAGTACTTC. Translation gives CASSWASGAYEQYF.

V usage is TRBV14 and J usage is TRBJ1-1; D might be TRBD1 (6 bases). The ends were cut back, 1 base at V and 0 bases at J, with 9 bases in the middle. The CDR3 extends over 15 amino acids. Germline CDR1 is SGHDN and CDR2 is FVKESK. CDR3 sequence reads: CASSQGGGVNTEAFF. In DNA form, the CDR3 reads TGTGCCAGCAGCCAAGGAGGGGGTGTGAACACTGAAGCTTTCTTT.

This chain connects TRBV11-2 to TRBJ1-1, with D hard to call. The CDR3 runs to 14 residues. Looked up from germline, CDR1 is SGHAT and CDR2 is FQNNGV. Trimming stripped 0 bases from V and 3 bases from J, with 8 bases between. In nucleotides, the CDR3 is TGTGCCAGCAGCTTAGAGTCCCTCTACACTGAAGCTTTCTTT. This translates into CASSLESLYTEAFF.

This clone has more than one count but fewer than ten. This chain links TRBV10-3 with TRBJ2-7; D is uncertain. CDR1 and CDR2 from the germline V gene are ENHRY and SYGVKD. V lost 3 bases and J lost 3, with 6 bases in between. CDR3 length: 12 residues. The CDR3 sequence: CAISDSSYEQYF. DNA of the CDR3: TGTGCCATCAGTGATAGCAGCTACGAGCAGTACTTC.

The chain is built from TRBV9 and TRBJ1-5; no clear D. There are 17 residues in the CDR3. In germline, CDR1 is SGDLS, CDR2 YYNGEE. Trimming stripped 3 bases from V and 1 base from J, with 17 bases between. CDR3 in DNA: TGTGCCAGCAGCGCCCTAATAGGTGGGGAGAGCAATCAGCCCCAGCATTTT. It specifies CASSALIGGESNQPQHF.

The chain has TRBV10-2 and TRBJ1-1; 7 bases fit TRBD1. V shed 7 bases and J 1 base; nucleotides not matched to a gene: 6. The CDR3 is 14 residues long. Germline CDR1 is WSHSY and CDR2 is SAAADI. Written as DNA, the CDR3 is TGCGCCAGCACCCCGGGACAGAGGAACACTGAAGCTTTCTTT. Encoded protein: CASTPGQRNTEAFF.

The chain employs TRBV20-1 and TRBJ1-2, with 9 nucleotides matching TRBD1. Trimming cost V 3 bases and J 12 bases; bases outside gene matches: 11. Germline loops: CDR1 DFQATT, CDR2 SNEGSKA (reference sequence). The CDR3 sequence is 13 residues long. The CDR3 reads CSASAGTGREDTF. The CDR3 DNA is TGCAGTGCTAGTGCCGGGACAGGGAGGGAGGACACCTTC.

This chain connects TRBV12-3 or TRBV12-4 to TRBJ2-1, with D maybe TRBD1 (7 bases). The CDR3 is 13 residues long. Deletions cut 5 bases from V and 9 bases from J, with 14 bases between. In DNA, the CDR3 is TGTGCCAGCAGTCCCGACAGGGAGGCTGAGCAGTTCTTC. Translating gives CASSPDREAEQFF.

The genes are TRBV2 and TRBJ1-5, with TRBD1 matching over 8 bases. CDR3 length equals 14 residues. Germline V gives CDR1 SNHLY, CDR2 FYNNEI. Trimming at V came to 8 bases and at J to 2 bases, leaving 5 bases not matched to a gene. The DNA of the CDR3 is TGTGCCAGCGGGGAACAGGGGGGCAATCAGCCCCAGCATTTT. It yields the protein CASGEQGGNQPQHF.

This chain joins TRBV5-4 and TRBJ1-6; D unresolved. CDR1 is SGHNT and CDR2 is YYREEE in the germline V gene (reference sequence). The CDR3 extends over 15 amino acids. Trimming left V 4 bases short and J 9 bases short, with 17 bases between. For the CDR3, the DNA is TGTGCCAGCAGCCCCGGTGGAAGTTCGGGTTCACCCCTCCACTTT. Its translation: CASSPGGSSGSPLHF. Combining the CDR3 with reference TRBV5-4 and TRBJ1-6 gives the whole variable domain ETGVTQSPTHLIKTRGQQVTLRCSSQSGHNTVSWYQQALGQGPQFIFQYYREEENGRGNFPPRFSGLQFPNYSSELNVNALELDDSALYLCASSPGGSSGSPLHFGNGTRLTVT.

This chain links TRBV6-5 with TRBJ1-2; possible D gene TRBD1, 5 bases. The CDR3 runs 11 residues. Per germline, CDR1 MNHEY and CDR2 SVGAGI. Trimming pared 8 bases from V and 2 bases from J, leaving 6 bases between. The CDR3 reads CASGGNYGYTF. For the CDR3, the DNA is TGTGCCAGCGGGGGGAACTATGGCTACACCTTC.

This sequence joins TRBV6-1 and TRBJ2-4, with D perhaps matching TRBD2 (7 bases). Trimming shortened V by 2 bases and J by 0 bases, and 26 bases separated the two germline ends. Germline V gene data show CDR1 as MNHNS and CDR2 as SASEGT. The CDR3 extends over 21 amino acids. The CDR3 loop reads CASSEKGGRARQPLAKNIQYF. DNA of the CDR3: TGTGCCAGCAGTGAAAAAGGGGGGAGGGCAAGGCAACCACTAGCCAAAAACATTCAGTACTTC.

This clone was detected only a few times. The V and J genes are TRBV6-2 or TRBV6-3 and TRBJ1-1; a possible D gene is TRBD1 (6 bases). The length of the CDR3 is 17 residues. The germline CDR1 and CDR2 sequences are MNHEY and SVGEGT. V was shortened by 5 bases and J by 0 bases, with 19 bases between the two germline ends. The DNA for the CDR3 is TGTGCCAGCAGTAGGGGGGGTGCTAGGGCCATGAACACTGAAGCTTTCTTT. Encoded protein: CASSRGGARAMNTEAFF.

The CDR3 DNA reads as TGTGCCAGCACCAGAGGGGAACAGGGAAACTATGGCTACACCTTC. It specifies CASTRGEQGNYGYTF. This chain connects TRBV6-5 to TRBJ1-2; possible D gene TRBD1, 6 bases. Germline V gene sequence: CDR1 MNHEY, CDR2 SVGAGI. With 7 bases removed from V and 2 bases from J, the gap between germline ends came to 17 bases. The CDR3 spans 15 residues.

This clone has a handful of counts. J is TRBJ1-1 and V is TRBV18, with a possible D match to TRBD1 (5 bases). The CDR3 totals 15 residues. CDR1 is KGHSH, CDR2 LQKENI, per germline. The V and J ends lost 2 bases and 2 bases respectively, with 12 bases between them. DNA for the CDR3: TGTGCCAGCTCACCATTCAGGGCCATCAACACTGAAGCTTTCTTT. Translated: CASSPFRAINTEAFF. The full variable domain, completed using reference TRBV18 and TRBJ1-1, is NAGVMQNPRHLVRRRGQEARLRCSPMKGHSHVYWYRQLPEEGLKFMVYLQKENIIDESGMPKERFSAEFPKEGPSILRIQQVVRGDSAAYFCASSPFRAINTEAFFGQGTRLTVV.